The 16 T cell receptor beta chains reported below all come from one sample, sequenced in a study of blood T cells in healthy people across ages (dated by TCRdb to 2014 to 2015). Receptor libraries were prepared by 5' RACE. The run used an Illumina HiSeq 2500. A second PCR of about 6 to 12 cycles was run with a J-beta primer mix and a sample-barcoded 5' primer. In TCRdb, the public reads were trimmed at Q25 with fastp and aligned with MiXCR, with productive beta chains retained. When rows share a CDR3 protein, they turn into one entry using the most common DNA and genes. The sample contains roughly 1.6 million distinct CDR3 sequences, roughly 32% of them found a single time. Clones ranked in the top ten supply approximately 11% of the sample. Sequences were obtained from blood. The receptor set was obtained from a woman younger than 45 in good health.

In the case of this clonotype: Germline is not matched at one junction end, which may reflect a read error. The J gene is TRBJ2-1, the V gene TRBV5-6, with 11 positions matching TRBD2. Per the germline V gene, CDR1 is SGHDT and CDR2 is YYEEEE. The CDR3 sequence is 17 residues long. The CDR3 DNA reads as TGTGTCAGCAGCTTGTTGACTAGCGGGAATGTCATCGATGAGCAGTTCTTC. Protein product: CVSSLLTSGNVIDEQFF.

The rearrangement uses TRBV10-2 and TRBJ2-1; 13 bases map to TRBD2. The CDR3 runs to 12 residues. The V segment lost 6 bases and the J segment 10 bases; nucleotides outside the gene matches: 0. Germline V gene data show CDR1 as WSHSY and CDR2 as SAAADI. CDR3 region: CASRLAGGEQFF. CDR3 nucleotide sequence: TGCGCCAGCAGACTAGCGGGAGGGGAGCAGTTCTTC.

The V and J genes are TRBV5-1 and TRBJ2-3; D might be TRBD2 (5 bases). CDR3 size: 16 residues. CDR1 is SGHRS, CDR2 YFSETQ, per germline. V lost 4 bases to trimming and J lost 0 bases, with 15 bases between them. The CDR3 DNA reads TGCGCCAGCAGCATGGGAGTTGCTTCTAGCACAGATACGCAGTATTTT. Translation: CASSMGVASSTDTQYF.

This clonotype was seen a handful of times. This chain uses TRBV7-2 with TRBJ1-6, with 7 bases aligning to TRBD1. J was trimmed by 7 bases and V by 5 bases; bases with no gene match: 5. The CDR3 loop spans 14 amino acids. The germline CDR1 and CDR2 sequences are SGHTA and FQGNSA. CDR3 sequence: CASSQTGANSPLHF. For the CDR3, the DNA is TGTGCCAGCAGCCAAACAGGGGCAAATTCACCCCTCCACTTT.

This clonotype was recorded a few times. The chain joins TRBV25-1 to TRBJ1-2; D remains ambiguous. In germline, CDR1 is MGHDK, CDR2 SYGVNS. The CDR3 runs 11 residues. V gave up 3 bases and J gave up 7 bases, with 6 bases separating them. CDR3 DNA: TGTGCCAGCAGTGATTATCTTGGCTACACCTTC. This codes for CASSDYLGYTF.

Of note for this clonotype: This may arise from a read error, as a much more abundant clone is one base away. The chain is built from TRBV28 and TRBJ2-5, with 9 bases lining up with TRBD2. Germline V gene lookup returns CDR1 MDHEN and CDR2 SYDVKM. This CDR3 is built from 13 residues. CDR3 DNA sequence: TGTGCCAGCAAAGGGACTAGCCCAGAGGCCCAGTACTTC. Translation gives CASKGTSPEAQYF.

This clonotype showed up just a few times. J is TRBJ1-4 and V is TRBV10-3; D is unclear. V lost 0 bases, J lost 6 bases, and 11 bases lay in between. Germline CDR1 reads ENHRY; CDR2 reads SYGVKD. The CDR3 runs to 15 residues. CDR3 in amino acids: CAISESRSSDEKLFF. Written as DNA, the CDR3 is TGTGCCATCAGTGAGTCAAGGAGCAGTGATGAAAAACTGTTTTTT.

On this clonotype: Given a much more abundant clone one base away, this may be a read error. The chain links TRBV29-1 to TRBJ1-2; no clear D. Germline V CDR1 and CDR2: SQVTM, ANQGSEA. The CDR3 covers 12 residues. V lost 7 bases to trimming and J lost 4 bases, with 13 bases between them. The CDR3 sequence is CSAVGRSYGYTF. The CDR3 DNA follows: TGCAGCGCTGTAGGCAGGTCCTATGGCTACACCTTC.

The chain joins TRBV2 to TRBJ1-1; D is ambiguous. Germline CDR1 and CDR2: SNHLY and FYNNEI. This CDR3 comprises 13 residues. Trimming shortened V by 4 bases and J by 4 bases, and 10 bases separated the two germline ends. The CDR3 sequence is CASSGEGITEAFF. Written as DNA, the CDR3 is TGTGCCAGCAGTGGAGAGGGAATCACTGAAGCTTTCTTT.

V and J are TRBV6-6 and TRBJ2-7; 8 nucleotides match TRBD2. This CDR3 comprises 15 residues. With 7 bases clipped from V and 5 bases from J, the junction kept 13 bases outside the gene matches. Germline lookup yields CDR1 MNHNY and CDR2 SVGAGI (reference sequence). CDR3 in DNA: TGTGCCAGCACCACCTCGGGCGGGAGGAAAGACGAGCAGTACTTC. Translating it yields CASTTSGGRKDEQYF.

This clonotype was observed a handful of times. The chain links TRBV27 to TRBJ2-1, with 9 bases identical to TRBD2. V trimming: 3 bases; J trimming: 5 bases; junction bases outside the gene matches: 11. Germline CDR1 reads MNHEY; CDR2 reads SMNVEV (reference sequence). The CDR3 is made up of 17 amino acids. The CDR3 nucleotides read TGTGCCAGCAGTTTCATGGCGGGGGGGCCTGTGGACAATGAGCAGTTCTTC. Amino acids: CASSFMAGGPVDNEQFF.

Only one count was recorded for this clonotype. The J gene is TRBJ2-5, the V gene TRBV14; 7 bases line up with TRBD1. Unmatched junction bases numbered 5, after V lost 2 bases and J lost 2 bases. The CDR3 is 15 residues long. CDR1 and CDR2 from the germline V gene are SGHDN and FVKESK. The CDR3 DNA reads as TGTGCCAGCAGCCAAATTAAGACAGGGCAAGAGACCCAGTACTTC. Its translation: CASSQIKTGQETQYF.

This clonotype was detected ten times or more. CDR3 loop: CASSLGTGVGEQYF. CDR3 DNA sequence: TGTGCCAGCAGTTTAGGGACAGGGGTTGGCGAGCAGTACTTC. The chain links TRBV12-3 or TRBV12-4 to TRBJ2-7; 9 positions match TRBD1. J was trimmed by 6 bases and V by 1 base; bases with no gene match: 4. CDR3 size: 14 residues.

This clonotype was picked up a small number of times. The CDR3 DNA follows: TGTGCCAGCAGTGAGCCGAGGACAGGGGGGAGGAACATTCAGTACTTC. Translated, it gives CASSEPRTGGRNIQYF. J is TRBJ2-5 and V is TRBV2; 10 bases fit TRBD1. The J call is doubtful: the DNA matches TRBJ2-4 better. This CDR3 comprises 16 residues. Germline V gene lookup returns CDR1 SNHLY and CDR2 FYNNEI.

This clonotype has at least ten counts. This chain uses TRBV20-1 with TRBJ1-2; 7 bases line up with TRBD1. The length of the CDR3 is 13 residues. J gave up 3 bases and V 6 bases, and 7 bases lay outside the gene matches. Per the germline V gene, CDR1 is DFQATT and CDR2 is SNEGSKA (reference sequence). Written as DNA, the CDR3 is TGCAGTGCAGCCAGGGGGGCAGACTATGGCTACACCTTC. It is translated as CSAARGADYGYTF.

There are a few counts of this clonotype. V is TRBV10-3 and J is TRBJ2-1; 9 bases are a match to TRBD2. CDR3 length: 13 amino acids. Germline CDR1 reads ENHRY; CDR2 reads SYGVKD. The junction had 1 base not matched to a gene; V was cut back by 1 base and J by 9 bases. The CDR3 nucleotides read TGTGCCATCAGTGAGTTAGCGGGGGTTGAGCAGTTCTTC. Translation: CAISELAGVEQFF.